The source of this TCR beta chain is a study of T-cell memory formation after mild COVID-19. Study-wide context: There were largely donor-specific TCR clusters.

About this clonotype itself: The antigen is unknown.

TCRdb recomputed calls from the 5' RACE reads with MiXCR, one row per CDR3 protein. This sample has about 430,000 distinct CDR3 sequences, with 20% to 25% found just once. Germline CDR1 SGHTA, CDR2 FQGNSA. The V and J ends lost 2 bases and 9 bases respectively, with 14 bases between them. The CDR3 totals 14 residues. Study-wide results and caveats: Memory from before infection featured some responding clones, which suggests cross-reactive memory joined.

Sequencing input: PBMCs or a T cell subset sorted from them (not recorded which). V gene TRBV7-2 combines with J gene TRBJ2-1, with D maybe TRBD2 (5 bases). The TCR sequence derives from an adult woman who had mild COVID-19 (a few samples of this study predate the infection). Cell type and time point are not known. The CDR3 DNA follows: TGTGCCAGCAGCTTACAACTAGTGTACGGTGAGCAGTTCTTC. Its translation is CASSLQLVYGEQFF.